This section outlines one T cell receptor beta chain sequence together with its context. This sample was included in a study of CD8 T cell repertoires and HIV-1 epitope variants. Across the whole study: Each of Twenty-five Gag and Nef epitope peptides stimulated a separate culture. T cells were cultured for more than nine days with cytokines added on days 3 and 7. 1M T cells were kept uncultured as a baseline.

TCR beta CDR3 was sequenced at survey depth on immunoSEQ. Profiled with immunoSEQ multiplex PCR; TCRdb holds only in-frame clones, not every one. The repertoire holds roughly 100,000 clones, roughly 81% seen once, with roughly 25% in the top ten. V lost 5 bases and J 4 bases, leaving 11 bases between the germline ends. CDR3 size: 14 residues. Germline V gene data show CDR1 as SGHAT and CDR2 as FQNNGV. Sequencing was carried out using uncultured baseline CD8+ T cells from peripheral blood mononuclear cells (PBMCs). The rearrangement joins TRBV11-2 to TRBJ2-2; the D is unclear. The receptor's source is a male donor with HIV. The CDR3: CASSLGLSTGELFF. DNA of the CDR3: TGTGCCAGCAGCCTAGGATTAAGCACCGGGGAGCTGTTTTTT.